This T cell receptor beta chain was retrieved from a study of cytomegalovirus exposure and HLA in healthy donors. Study-wide results and caveats: TCR beta chains numbering more than 150 were designated cytomegalovirus-associated. Reportedly, cytomegalovirus status was diagnosed with high sensitivity and specificity. Some public TCRs appeared in many individuals, while most sequences were rare.

This table comes from immunoSEQ multiplex PCR, and its TCRdb copy is limited to in-frame clones, with some not included. The sample lists under 80,000 clones, roughly 94% occurring once. Points on this clone: What it binds is not known.

While the first cohort had hundreds of subjects, the donors belonged to the separate validation cohort of over a hundred subjects. V was clipped by 5 bases and J by 3 bases; unmatched bases: 2. This CDR3 is built from 14 residues. Germline V CDR1 and CDR2: SEHNR, FQNEAQ (reference sequence). The source material was PBMCs. This sequence joins TRBV7-9 and TRBJ1-2, with 11 bases matching TRBD1. The receptor comes from a young woman in good health and CMV-seronegative. The CDR3 nucleotides are TGTGCCAGCAGCGGGACAGGGGGGGACTATGGCTACACCTTC. Its protein is CASSGTGGDYGYTF.